This T cell receptor (beta chain) was sequenced in a study of vaccination and CD4 T cells after COVID-19. The treatment: approximately nine-day PBMC culture with coronavirus spike peptide pools or control peptides (ViraFEST assay). Sequenced with the Oncomine TCR Beta short-read assay was DNA taken from cultured CD4+ T cells. Each CDR3 protein gets one entry after TCRdb re-called the PCR reads with MiXCR. Among about 13,000 distinct CDR3 sequences listed, about two thirds were seen once. A remark on this clonotype: Its specificity is not known.

This CDR3 has 14 residues. Looked up from germline, CDR1 is MDHEN and CDR2 is SYDVKM. J gave up 5 bases and V 6 bases, and 7 bases lay outside the gene matches. The sequence was collected from a human donor who had recovered from COVID-19. The sequenced sample consisted of CD4+ T cells from blood, cultured in vitro. The chain combines TRBV28 with TRBJ1-5; 7 nucleotides line up with TRBD1. The CDR3 DNA follows: TGTGCCAGCAGAACCCCAGGGGGGCATCAGCCCCAGCATTTT. Translating gives CASRTPGGHQPQHF.